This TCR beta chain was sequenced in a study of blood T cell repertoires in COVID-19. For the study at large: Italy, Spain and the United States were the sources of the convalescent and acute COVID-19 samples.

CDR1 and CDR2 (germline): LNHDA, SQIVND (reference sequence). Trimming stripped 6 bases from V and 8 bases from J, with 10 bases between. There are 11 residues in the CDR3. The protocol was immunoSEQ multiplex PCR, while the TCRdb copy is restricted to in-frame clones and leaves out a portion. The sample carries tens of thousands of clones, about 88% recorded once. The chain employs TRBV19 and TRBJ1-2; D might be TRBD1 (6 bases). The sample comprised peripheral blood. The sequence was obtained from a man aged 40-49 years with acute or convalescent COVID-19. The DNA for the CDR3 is TGTGCCAGTAGAGGACAGCGGGGCTACACCTTC. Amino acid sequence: CASRGQRGYTF.